These 18 T cell receptor beta chains came from one sample sequenced in a study of CXCR3-negative and CXCR3-positive naive CD8 T cells. Study-wide results and limits: Naive cells positive for CXCR3 carried more hydrophobic TRB CDR3s than CXCR3-negative ones.

Antigens of these TCRs are unknown. The method, 5' RACE with UMI labels, was used to prepare the TRB cDNA libraries. Reanalyzing the 5' RACE reads, TCRdb keeps one entry per CDR3 protein, without DNA. The sample table includes 80,000 to 100,000 distinct CDR3 sequences. The sample taken for sequencing was naive CXCR3+ CD8+ T cells from blood. The subset here: CD45RO-CCR7+CD27+CD95- naive CD8+ T cells expressing CXCR3 (TNR3+). The receptors were gathered from a human donor in good health. Some clones in this sample may be carry-over from other donors' samples.

The rearrangement joins TRBV6-2 or TRBV6-3 to TRBJ2-1; TCRdb selects TRBD2, and the lack of DNA leaves this call unchecked. Germline CDR1 and CDR2: MNHEY and SVGEGT. The CDR3 contains 16 residues. CDR3 sequence: CASSWPADSSYNEQFF.

This chain connects TRBV20-1 to TRBJ2-4. Germline loops: CDR1 DFQATT, CDR2 SNEGSKA (reference sequence). This CDR3 is built from 13 residues. The CDR3 loop is CSTHLKAKNIQYF.

The chain recombines TRBV7-6 with TRBJ2-7; TCRdb gives TRBD1 as the D gene, but with no DNA this cannot be confirmed. Germline loops: CDR1 SGHVS, CDR2 FNYEAQ. The CDR3 is 16 amino acids. The CDR3 here is CASSLGPGTGSNEQYF.

The chain links TRBV7-2 to TRBJ1-2; TCRdb proposes TRBD1, but this gene call is untestable without DNA. The germline V gene encodes CDR1 SGHTA and CDR2 FQGNSA. The CDR3 covers 14 residues. CDR3 in amino acids: CASSHGWGTDGYTF.

This CDR3 reads CASSSTGRDDYEQYF. This rearrangement joins TRBV28 to TRBJ2-7; TCRdb's D call of TRBD1 is untestable without DNA. This CDR3 has 15 residues. Germline V CDR1 and CDR2: MDHEN, SYDVKM.

This CDR3 is CASSLLAGEINEQFF. This chain connects TRBV28 to TRBJ2-1; TCRdb lists TRBD2, though no DNA is available to test this call. The CDR3 runs 15 residues. Germline V lookup: CDR1 MDHEN, CDR2 SYDVKM. Filled out from reference TRBV28 and TRBJ2-1, the complete variable domain reads DVKVTQSSRYLVKRTGEKVFLECVQDMDHENMFWYRQDPGLGLRLIYFSYDVKMKEKGDIPEGYSVSREKKERFSLILESASTNQTSMYLCASSLLAGEINEQFFGPGTRLTVL.

The chain is built from TRBV4-1 and TRBJ2-4. Germline loops: CDR1 MGHRA, CDR2 YSYEKL. CDR3 length: 16 amino acids. CDR3 loop: CASSQAEKVHKNIQYF.

This chain's CDR3 is CAWSQGAPTDTQYF. The chain carries TRBV30 and TRBJ2-3; TCRdb outputs TRBD1, but without DNA this stays unchecked. The germline gives CDR1 GTSNPN, CDR2 SVGIG (reference sequence). The CDR3 is made up of 14 amino acids.

The chain joins TRBV7-9 to TRBJ2-7. The CDR3 covers 16 residues. Germline lookup yields CDR1 SEHNR and CDR2 FQNEAQ (reference sequence). CDR3 region: CASTSFELGRNYEQYF.

This rearrangement joins TRBV28 to TRBJ2-3; the D call of TRBD1 rests on TCRdb alone, since no DNA is present to check it. CDR3 length: 14 amino acids. Germline-derived CDR1 and CDR2 are MDHEN and SYDVKM. The CDR3 reads CASSPGTVINTQYF.

V is TRBV7-9 and J is TRBJ2-1; TCRdb picks TRBD1, but there is no DNA to check that call. Germline assignment: CDR1 SEHNR and CDR2 FQNEAQ (reference sequence). The CDR3 loop spans 14 amino acids. CDR3 loop: CASSLGQGLDEQFF. Supplemented by reference TRBV7-9 and TRBJ2-1, the full variable domain reads DTGVSQNPRHKITKRGQNVTFRCDPISEHNRLYWYRQTLGQGPEFLTYFQNEAQLEKSRLLSDRFSAERPKGSFSTLEIQRTEQGDSAMYLCASSLGQGLDEQFFGPGTRLTVL.

This chain joins TRBV9 and TRBJ2-5; TCRdb's assignment of TRBD2 cannot be checked, as there is no DNA. The length of the CDR3 is 16 residues. Germline loops: CDR1 SGDLS, CDR2 YYNGEE. CDR3 residues: CASSVGASLVQETQYF.

The chain carries TRBV15 and TRBJ2-7; the TCRdb D gene call, TRBD1, has no DNA to confirm it. CDR3 length: 15 residues. CDR1 is LNHNV and CDR2 is YYDKDF in the germline V gene (reference sequence). CDR3 region: CATSIRQGEGYEQYF.

The J gene is TRBJ2-2, the V gene TRBV29-1; TCRdb's D call of TRBD1 is untestable without DNA. Per germline, CDR1 SQVTM and CDR2 ANQGSEA. This CDR3 region has 14 residues. CDR3 sequence reads: CSVTGTGQNGELFF.

This sequence joins TRBV10-3 and TRBJ2-3; TCRdb selects TRBD2, and the lack of DNA leaves this call unchecked. CDR3 length equals 16 residues. Germline-derived CDR1 and CDR2 are ENHRY and SYGVKD. The CDR3 loop reads CAISEERESDTDTQYF.

The V call is TRBV12-3 or TRBV12-4, the J call TRBJ2-5. The CDR3 consists of 13 residues. CDR3 amino acids: CASSYNRRETQYF.

V and J are TRBV28 and TRBJ2-1; TCRdb gives TRBD2 as the D gene, but with no DNA this cannot be confirmed. CDR3 length equals 17 residues. Germline V CDR1 and CDR2: MDHEN, SYDVKM. The CDR3 loop is CASSFQREGISYNEQFF.

The CDR3 loop reads CASSRSSYNSPLHF. This chain links TRBV6-6 with TRBJ1-6. The germline V gene has CDR1 MNHNY and CDR2 SVGAGI (reference sequence). The CDR3 is made up of 14 amino acids.